This T cell receptor (beta chain) originates from a study of radiation and T cells in renal cell carcinoma (dated by TCRdb to the early 2020s). The study in broad terms: In total, more than 50 samples underwent TCR beta sequencing: roughly 26 tumors plus 27 peripheral blood samples. The final blood draw was performed at 4 weeks after radiation, at the same time as nephrectomy. Across all 50 or so samples, around 4,000,000 unique CDR3 nucleotide sequences, encoding approximately 2.5 million unique CDR3 amino acid sequences, were identified.

Reading the germline V gene (reference sequence) gives CDR1 GTSNPN and CDR2 SVGIG. From cysteine to phenylalanine, the CDR3 is 14 amino acids long. Left in the record is the CDR3 DNA by itself, 42 bases read in frame from the first base. The junction shows trimming of 0 bases on V and 5 bases on J, plus 12 bases between the germline ends. In regard to this clone: Its antigen is still unknown. No much larger clonotype is one base removed from it; base qualities were not supplied.

TCR beta libraries were generated from genomic DNA with the immunoSEQ kit, following the manufacturer's recommendations. To prepare libraries, a first multiplex PCR with proprietary primers was run, followed by a second PCR that added unique barcodes, and a bead cleanup was done after each round. A kit-provided positive control reaction and a negative control reaction were included in every sample batch. The final libraries were assessed on an Agilent 4200 TapeStation D1000 ScreenTape, pooled by volume, and quantified by qPCR. An Illumina NextSeq500 fitted with a MidOutput 150-cycle cartridge performed the sequencing, running 156 Read1 cycles and 15 Index1 cycles with the kit's custom primers. The pooled library was loaded at roughly 1 pM, and approximately 20% PhiX control was spiked in. Turning to the authors' computational methods: The vendor-processed data were analyzed in R, and a clonotype was defined as all T cells that share the same CDR3 nucleotide sequence. In the clone abundance analyses, frequencies in each sample were normalized to that sample's 10,000 most abundant clones. Public T cell clones, which averaged fewer than five per sample, were excluded before analysis. Tumor-enriched and baseline blood-enriched clonotypes were defined by at least a 32-fold difference in abundance between compartments. A beta-binomial differential abundance model was used to identify clonotypes that were expanded or contracted between blood time points. Tumor-blood repertoire similarity was measured with the Baroni-Urbani and Buser coefficient, and groups were compared using two-tailed Wilcoxon tests in R. Not all clones reach the TCRdb copy of this immuneACCESS table, which keeps in-frame sequences only. Checked studies attribute under half of the gap to unresolved V genes and leave the rest unexplained. The V and J calls and clone size are taken from that table; D and trimming were inferred from the DNA. For this sample there are 150,000 to 200,000 clones; about 88% appear just once. The biggest ten clones account for 10% to 12% of the sample.

Overall study outcomes, separate from this receptor: In blood, the top tumor clonotypes increased between baseline and 2 weeks post-radiation and then shrank by 4 weeks, which suggests that tumor-resident clones expanded only transiently. Changes in the blood repertoire were not tracked past 4 weeks after treatment. With a single-armed trial design, the study had no way to address how radiation dose or scheduling affects the TCR repertoire. Because pretreatment tumor biopsies were not available, the study could not determine whether clonotypes were already present within the tumor at baseline.

The sample's time point, from its label and the paper: blood 4 weeks post-SBRT, at nephrectomy. Sample treatment or condition, as interpreted from the label and publication: 15 Gy SBRT to primary tumor, nephrectomy 4 weeks later. The samples were drawn from a clinical trial, where primary renal cell carcinomas were treated with 15 Gy of stereotactic body radiation therapy and then removed by nephrectomy 4 weeks afterward. To follow tumor-enriched clonotypes, serial peripheral blood was collected from radiation-treated patients at baseline and at 2 weeks and 4 weeks after SBRT. Every patient had renal cell carcinoma of clear cell pathology. The QIAamp DNA Blood Mini Kit (Qiagen) was used to prepare genomic DNA for TCR sequencing. Only samples passing all quality control checks were included in the analyses.

This clonotype was sampled from a woman aged 45-65 years with renal cell carcinoma. The rearranged segments are TRBV30 and TRBJ2-3; the D gene is perhaps TRBD1, from 5 matching bases. The sequencing used blood, collected from a patient whose treatment included radiotherapy and nephrectomy. The CDR3 region reads CAWSVAGWGDTQYF. The sequence in DNA is TGTGCCTGGAGTGTAGCAGGGTGGGGAGATACGCAGTATTTT.